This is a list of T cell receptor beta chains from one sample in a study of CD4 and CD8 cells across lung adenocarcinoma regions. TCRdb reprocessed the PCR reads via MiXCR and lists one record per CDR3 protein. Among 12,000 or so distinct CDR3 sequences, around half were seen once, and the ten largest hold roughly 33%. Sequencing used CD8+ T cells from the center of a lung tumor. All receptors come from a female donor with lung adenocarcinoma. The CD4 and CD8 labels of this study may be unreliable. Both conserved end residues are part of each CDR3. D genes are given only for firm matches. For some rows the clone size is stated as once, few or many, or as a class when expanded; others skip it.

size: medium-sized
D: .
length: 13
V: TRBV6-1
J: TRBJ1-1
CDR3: CASTVDRNTEAFF
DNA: TGTGCCAGCACCGTGGACAGGAACACTGAAGCTTTCTTT

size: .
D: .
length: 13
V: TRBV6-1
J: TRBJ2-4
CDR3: CARGHSSEDTQYF
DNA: TGTGCCAGGGGGCACTCATCCGAAGACACGCAGTACTTC

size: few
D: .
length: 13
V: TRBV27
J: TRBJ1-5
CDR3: CASSVEGGQPQHF
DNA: TGTGCCAGCAGTGTAGAGGGAGGTCAGCCCCAGCATTTT

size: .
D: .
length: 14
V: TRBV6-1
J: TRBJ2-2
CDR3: CASSPRRWTGELFF
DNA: TGTGCCAGCAGTCCCAGACGGTGGACCGGGGAGCTGTTTTTT

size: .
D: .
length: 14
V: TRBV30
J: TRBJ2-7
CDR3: CAWSALRGDYEQYF
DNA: TGTGCCTGGAGTGCCCTCAGGGGGGACTACGAGCAGTACTTC

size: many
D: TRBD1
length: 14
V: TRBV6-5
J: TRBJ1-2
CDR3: CASSYAGGWDGYTF
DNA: TGTGCCAGCAGTTACGCAGGGGGCTGGGATGGCTACACCTTC

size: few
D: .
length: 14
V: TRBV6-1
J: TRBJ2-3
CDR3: CASSTGIGTDTQYF
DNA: TGTGCCAGCTCCACAGGGATCGGCACAGATACGCAGTATTTT

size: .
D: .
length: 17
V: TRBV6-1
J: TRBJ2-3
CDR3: CASSPGTRRGAKNMQYF
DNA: TGTGCCAGCAGCCCCGGAACGAGGCGGGGAGCCAAAAATATGCAGTATTTC

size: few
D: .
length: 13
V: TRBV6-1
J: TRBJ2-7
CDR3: CASSDRGDYEQYF
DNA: TGTGCCAGCAGTGACCGAGGGGACTACGAGCAGTACTTC

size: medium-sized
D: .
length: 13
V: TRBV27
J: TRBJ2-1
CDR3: CASSTTGTNEQFF
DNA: TGTGCCAGCAGTACCACAGGTACCAATGAGCAGTTCTTC

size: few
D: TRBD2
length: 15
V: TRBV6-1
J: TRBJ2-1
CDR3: CASSPLAGGSSEQFF
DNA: TGTGCCAGCAGTCCCTTAGCGGGAGGCTCCAGCGAGCAGTTCTTC

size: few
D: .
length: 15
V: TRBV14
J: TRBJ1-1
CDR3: CASSQVRRVGTEAFF
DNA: TGTGCCAGCAGCCAAGTAAGGCGGGTAGGAACTGAAGCTTTCTTT

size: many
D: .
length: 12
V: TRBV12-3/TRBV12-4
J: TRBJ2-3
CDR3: CASGGSRDTQYF
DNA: TGTGCCAGCGGGGGGAGCAGGGATACGCAGTATTTT

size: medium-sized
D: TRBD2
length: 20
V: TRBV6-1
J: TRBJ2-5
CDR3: CASSAETSGGLRSFQETQYF
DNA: TGTGCCAGCAGCGCTGAGACTAGCGGGGGACTGAGAAGCTTCCAAGAGACCCAGTACTTC

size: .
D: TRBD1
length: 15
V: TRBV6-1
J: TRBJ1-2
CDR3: CASSRKGQGHYGYTF
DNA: TGTGCCAGCAGCCGAAAAGGACAGGGGCACTATGGCTACACCTTC

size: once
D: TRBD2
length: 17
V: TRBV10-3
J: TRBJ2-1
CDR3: CAISDLPGTSGSDEQFF
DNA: TGTGCCATCAGTGATTTACCCGGGACTAGCGGGAGCGATGAGCAGTTCTTC

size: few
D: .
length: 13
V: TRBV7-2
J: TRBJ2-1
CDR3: CASSSYVENEQFF
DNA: TGTGCCAGCAGCTCGTATGTCGAGAATGAGCAGTTCTTC

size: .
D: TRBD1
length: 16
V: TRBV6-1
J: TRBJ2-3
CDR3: CASALRGQGRTDTQYF
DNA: TGTGCCAGCGCCCTACGAGGACAGGGTCGTACAGATACGCAGTATTTT

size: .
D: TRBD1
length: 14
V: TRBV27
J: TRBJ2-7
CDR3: CASSLSTGAYEQYF
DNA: TGTGCCAGCAGTTTATCCACAGGGGCCTACGAGCAGTACTTC

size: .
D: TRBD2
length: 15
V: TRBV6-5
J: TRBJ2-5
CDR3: CASSLGLAGAETQYF
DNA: TGTGCCAGCAGTTTGGGACTAGCGGGAGCAGAGACCCAGTACTTC

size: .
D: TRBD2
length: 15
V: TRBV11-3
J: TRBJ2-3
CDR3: CASSSTSGGTDTQYF
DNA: TGTGCCAGCAGCTCCACTAGCGGGGGCACAGATACGCAGTATTTT

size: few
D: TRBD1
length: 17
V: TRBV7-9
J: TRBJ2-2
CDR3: CASSLVWTGLNTGELFF
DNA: TGTGCCAGCAGCTTGGTTTGGACAGGGTTAAACACCGGGGAGCTGTTTTTT

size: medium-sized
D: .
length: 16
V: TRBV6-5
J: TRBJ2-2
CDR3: CASSYVGTQGSGELFF
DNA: TGTGCCAGCAGTTACGTTGGGACTCAAGGGTCCGGGGAGCTGTTTTTT

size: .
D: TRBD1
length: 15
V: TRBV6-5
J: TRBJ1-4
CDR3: CASSFSGQHNEKLFF
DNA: TGTGCCAGCAGTTTTTCGGGACAGCATAATGAAAAACTGTTTTTT

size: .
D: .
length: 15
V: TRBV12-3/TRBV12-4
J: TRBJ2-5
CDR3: CASSLSGTTVETQYF
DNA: TGTGCCAGCAGTTTATCCGGGACGACGGTAGAGACCCAGTACTTC

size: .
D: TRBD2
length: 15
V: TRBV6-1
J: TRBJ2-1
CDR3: CASIKRDDSYNEQFF
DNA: TGTGCCAGCATAAAGCGGGACGACTCCTACAATGAGCAGTTCTTC

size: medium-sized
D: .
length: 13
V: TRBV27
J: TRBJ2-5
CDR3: CASSPGDAETQYF
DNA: TGTGCCAGCAGTCCGGGGGACGCAGAGACCCAGTACTTC

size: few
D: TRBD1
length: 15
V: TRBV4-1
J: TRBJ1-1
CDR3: CASSLGQGAYTEAFF
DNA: TGCGCCAGCAGCCTAGGACAGGGGGCGTACACTGAAGCTTTCTTT

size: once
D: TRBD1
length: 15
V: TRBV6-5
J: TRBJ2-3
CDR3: CASSYRDRDTDTQYF
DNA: TGTGCCAGCAGTTACCGGGACAGAGACACAGATACGCAGTATTTT

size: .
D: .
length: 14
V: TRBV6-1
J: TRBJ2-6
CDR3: CASREPSGANVLTF
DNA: TGTGCCAGCAGGGAGCCGTCTGGGGCCAACGTCCTGACTTTC

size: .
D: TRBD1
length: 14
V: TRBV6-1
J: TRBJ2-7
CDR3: CASSRDRGLYEQYF
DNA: TGTGCCAGCAGCCGGGACAGGGGGCTTTACGAGCAGTACTTC

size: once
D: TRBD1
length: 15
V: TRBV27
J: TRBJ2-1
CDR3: CASRPGTGTYNEQFF
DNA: TGTGCCAGCAGGCCCGGGACAGGGACCTACAATGAGCAGTTCTTC

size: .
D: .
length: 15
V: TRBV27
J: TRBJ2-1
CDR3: CASSLKGVPYNEQFF
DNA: TGTGCCAGCAGTTTAAAGGGTGTCCCCTACAATGAGCAGTTCTTC

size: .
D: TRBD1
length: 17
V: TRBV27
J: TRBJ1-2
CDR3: CASSLISGTGGGYGYTF
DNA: TGTGCCAGCAGTCTGATCTCCGGGACAGGGGGTGGCTATGGCTACACCTTC

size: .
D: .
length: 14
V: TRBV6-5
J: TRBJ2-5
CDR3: CASSYRASQETQYF
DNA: TGTGCCAGCAGTTACCGGGCCAGCCAAGAGACCCAGTACTTC

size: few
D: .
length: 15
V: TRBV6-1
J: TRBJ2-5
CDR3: CASSRNWQAQETQYF
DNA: TGTGCCAGCAGTAGAAACTGGCAGGCCCAAGAGACCCAGTACTTC

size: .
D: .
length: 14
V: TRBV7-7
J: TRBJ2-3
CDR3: CASSTGGGTDTQYF
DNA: TGTGCTAGCAGTACAGGGGGGGGCACAGATACGCAGTATTTT

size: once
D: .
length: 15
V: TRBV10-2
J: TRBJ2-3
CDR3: CASREVVGGTDMQYF
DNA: TGCGCCAGCAGAGAGGTAGTGGGGGGCACAGATATGCAGTATTTT

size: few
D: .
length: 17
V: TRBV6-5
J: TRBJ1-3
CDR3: CASSSAGSWGAGNTIYF
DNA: TGTGCCAGCAGTTCCGCCGGTTCATGGGGGGCTGGAAACACCATATATTTT

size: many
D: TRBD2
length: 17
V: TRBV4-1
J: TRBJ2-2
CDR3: CASSQEPSGGYTGELFF
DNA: TGCGCCAGCAGCCAAGAACCTAGCGGGGGATACACCGGGGAGCTGTTTTTT

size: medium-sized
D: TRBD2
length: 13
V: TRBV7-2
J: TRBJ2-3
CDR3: CASRPGGTDTQYF
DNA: TGTGCCAGCAGACCCGGGGGGACAGATACGCAGTATTTT